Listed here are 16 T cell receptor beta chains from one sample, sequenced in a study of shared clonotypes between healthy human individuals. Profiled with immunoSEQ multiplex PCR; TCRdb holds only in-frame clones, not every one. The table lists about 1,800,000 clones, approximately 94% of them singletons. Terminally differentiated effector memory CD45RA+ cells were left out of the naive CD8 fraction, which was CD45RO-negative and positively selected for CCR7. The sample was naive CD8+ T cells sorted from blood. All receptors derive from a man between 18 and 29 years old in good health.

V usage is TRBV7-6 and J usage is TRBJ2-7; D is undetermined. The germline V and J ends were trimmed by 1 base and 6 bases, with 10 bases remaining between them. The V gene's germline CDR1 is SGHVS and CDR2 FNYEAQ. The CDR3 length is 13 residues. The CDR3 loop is CASSLGESLEQYF. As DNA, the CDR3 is TGTGCCAGCAGCTTAGGAGAGAGCCTCGAGCAGTACTTC. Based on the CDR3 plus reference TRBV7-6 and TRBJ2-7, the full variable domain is GAGVSQSPRYKVTKRGQDVALRCDPISGHVSLYWYRQALGQGPEFLTYFNYEAQQDKSGLPNDRFSAERPEGSISTLTIQRTEQRDSAMYRCASSLGESLEQYFGPGTRLTVT.

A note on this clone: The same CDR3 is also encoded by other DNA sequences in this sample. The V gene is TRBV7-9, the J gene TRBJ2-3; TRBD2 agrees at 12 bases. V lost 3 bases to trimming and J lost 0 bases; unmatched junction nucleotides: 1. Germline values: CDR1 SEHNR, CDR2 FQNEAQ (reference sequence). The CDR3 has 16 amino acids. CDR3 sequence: CASSFGTSGSTDTQYF. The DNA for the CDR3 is TGTGCCAGCAGCTTCGGGACTAGCGGGAGCACAGATACGCAGTATTTT.

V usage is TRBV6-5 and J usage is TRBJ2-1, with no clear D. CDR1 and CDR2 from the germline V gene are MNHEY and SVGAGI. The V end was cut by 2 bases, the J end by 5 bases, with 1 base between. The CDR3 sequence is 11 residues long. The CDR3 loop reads CASSYDNEQFF. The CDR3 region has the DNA TGTGCCAGCAGTTACGACAATGAGCAGTTCTTC.

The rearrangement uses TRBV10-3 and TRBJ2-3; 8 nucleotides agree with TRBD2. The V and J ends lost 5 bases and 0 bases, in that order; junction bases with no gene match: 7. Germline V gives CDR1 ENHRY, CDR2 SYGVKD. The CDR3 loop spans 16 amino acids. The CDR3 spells CAISNVASGSTDTQYF. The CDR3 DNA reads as TGTGCCATCAGTAATGTCGCTAGCGGGAGCACAGATACGCAGTATTTT.

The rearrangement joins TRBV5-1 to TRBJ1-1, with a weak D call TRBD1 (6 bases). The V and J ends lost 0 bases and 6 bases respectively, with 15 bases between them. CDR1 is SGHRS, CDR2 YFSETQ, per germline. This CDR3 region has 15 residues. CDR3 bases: TGCGCCAGCAGCTTGGGGCCAGGGGTATTGTCTGAAGCTTTCTTT. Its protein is CASSLGPGVLSEAFF.

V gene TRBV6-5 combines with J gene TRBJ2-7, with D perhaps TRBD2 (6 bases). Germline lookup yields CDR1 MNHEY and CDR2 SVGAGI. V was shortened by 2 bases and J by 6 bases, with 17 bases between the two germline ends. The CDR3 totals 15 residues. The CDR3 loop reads CASSYGAGSDAEQYF. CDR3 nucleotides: TGTGCCAGCAGTTACGGGGCGGGATCGGACGCCGAGCAGTACTTC.

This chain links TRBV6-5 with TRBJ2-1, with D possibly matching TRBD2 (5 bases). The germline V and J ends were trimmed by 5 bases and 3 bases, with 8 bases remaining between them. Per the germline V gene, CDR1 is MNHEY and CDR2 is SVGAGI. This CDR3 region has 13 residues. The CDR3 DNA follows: TGTGCCAGCAGTCAACGGGACTACAATGAGCAGTTCTTC. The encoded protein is CASSQRDYNEQFF.

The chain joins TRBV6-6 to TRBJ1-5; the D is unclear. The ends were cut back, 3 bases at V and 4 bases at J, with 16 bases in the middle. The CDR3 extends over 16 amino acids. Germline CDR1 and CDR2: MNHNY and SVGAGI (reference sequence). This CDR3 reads CASSYTWEGGNQPQHF. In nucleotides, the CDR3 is TGTGCCAGCAGTTATACTTGGGAGGGCGGGAATCAGCCCCAGCATTTT.

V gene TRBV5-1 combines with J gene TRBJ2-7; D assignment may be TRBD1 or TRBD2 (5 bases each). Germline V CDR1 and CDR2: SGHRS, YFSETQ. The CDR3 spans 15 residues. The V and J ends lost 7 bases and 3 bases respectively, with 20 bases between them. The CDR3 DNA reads TGCGCCAGCGGCGGTATCCGGGACGGACACTACGAGCAGTACTTC. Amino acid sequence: CASGGIRDGHYEQYF. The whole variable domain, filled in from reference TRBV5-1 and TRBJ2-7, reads KAGVTQTPRYLIKTRGQQVTLSCSPISGHRSVSWYQQTPGQGLQFLFEYFSETQRNKGNFPGRFSGRQFSNSRSEMNVSTLELGDSALYLCASGGIRDGHYEQYFGPGTRLTVT.

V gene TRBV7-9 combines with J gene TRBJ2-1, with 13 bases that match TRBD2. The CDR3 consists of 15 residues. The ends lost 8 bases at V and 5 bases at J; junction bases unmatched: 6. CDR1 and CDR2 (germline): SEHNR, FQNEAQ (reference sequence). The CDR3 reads CASRGLAGAHNEQFF. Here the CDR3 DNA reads TGTGCCAGCCGAGGACTAGCGGGGGCCCACAATGAGCAGTTCTTC.

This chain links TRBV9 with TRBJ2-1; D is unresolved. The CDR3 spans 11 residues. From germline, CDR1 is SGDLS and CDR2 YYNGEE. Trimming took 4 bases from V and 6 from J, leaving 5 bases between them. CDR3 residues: CASSTGNEQFF. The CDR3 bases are TGTGCCAGCAGCACGGGCAATGAGCAGTTCTTC.

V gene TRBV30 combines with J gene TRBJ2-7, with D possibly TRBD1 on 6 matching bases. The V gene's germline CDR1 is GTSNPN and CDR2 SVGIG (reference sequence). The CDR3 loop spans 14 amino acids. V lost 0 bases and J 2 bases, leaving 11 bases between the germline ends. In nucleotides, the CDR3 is TGTGCCTGGAGTGTTCTGGACAGAACCTACGAGCAGTACTTC. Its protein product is CAWSVLDRTYEQYF.

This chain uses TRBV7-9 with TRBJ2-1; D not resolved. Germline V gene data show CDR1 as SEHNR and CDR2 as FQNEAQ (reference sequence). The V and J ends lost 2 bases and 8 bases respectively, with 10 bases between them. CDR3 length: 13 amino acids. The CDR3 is CASSLSLDDEQFF. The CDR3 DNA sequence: TGTGCCAGCAGCTTAAGTCTAGACGATGAGCAGTTCTTC.

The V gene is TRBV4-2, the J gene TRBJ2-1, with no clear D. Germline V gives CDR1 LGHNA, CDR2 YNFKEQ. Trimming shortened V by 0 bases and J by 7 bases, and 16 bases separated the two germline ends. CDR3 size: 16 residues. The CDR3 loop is CASSQELVDTLNEQFF. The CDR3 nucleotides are TGTGCCAGCAGCCAAGAGTTAGTTGACACCTTGAATGAGCAGTTCTTC.

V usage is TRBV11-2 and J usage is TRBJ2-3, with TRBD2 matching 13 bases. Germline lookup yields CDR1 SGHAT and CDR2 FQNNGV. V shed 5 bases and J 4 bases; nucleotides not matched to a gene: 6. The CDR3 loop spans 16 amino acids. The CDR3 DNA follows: TGTGCCAGCAGCAATCAACTAGCGGGGGGGCCAGATACGCAGTATTTT. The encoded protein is CASSNQLAGGPDTQYF.

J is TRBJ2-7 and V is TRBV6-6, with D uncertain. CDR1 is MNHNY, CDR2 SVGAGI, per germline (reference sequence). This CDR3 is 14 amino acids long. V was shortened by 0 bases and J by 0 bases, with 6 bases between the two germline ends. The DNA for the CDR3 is TGTGCCAGCAGTTACTCTCTAAACTCCTACGAGCAGTACTTC. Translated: CASSYSLNSYEQYF.